Listed here are 18 T cell receptor beta chains from one sample, sequenced in a study of T cells after yellow fever vaccination. MiXCR, run by TCRdb on the 5' RACE reads, gives a single entry per CDR3 protein. The sample has approximately 550,000 distinct CDR3 sequences; roughly 13% are singletons. The source was PBMCs, collected on the day of the yellow fever booster vaccination. The receptors come from a man aged 25 to 45 who received the YFV17D yellow fever vaccine.

This clonotype was picked up a small number of times. The rearrangement uses TRBV20-1 and TRBJ2-1, with D unclear. The CDR3 has 13 residues. The V and J ends lost 5 bases and 0 bases respectively, with 8 bases between them. Per the germline V gene, CDR1 is DFQATT and CDR2 is SNEGSKA (reference sequence). The CDR3 reads CSALSSSYNEQFF. For the CDR3, the DNA is TGCAGTGCTCTATCAAGCTCCTACAATGAGCAGTTCTTC.

The chain has TRBV20-1 and TRBJ2-1; the D gene is possibly TRBD2 (5 bases). Germline-derived CDR1 and CDR2 are DFQATT and SNEGSKA (reference sequence). V lost 3 bases, J lost 0 bases, and 18 bases lay in between. The CDR3 is 17 amino acids. CDR3 loop: CSASRGLFLSSYNEQFF. In DNA, the CDR3 is TGCAGTGCTAGCCGTGGACTGTTCCTTAGCTCCTACAATGAGCAGTTCTTC.

The table lists this clonotype with a few counts. This chain uses TRBV19 with TRBJ2-7; D not resolved. Germline assignment: CDR1 LNHDA and CDR2 SQIVND (reference sequence). Trimming removed 3 bases at V and 2 bases at J, with 11 bases between. This CDR3 region has 14 residues. CDR3 loop: CASSILSGPYEQYF. The DNA for the CDR3 is TGTGCCAGTAGTATTTTGTCGGGCCCCTACGAGCAGTACTTC.

This clonotype was counted a few times. Written as DNA, the CDR3 is TGTGCCACCAACCCAGGGCAGGCATACAATGAGCAGTTCTTC. Amino acid sequence: CATNPGQAYNEQFF. This chain uses TRBV24-1 with TRBJ2-1; TRBD1 might be the D (5 bases). V lost 8 bases and J 4 bases, leaving 14 bases between the germline ends. The length of the CDR3 is 14 residues. CDR1 and CDR2 (germline): KGHDR, SFDVKD.

This clonotype has more than one count but fewer than ten. V usage is TRBV5-1 and J usage is TRBJ2-5, with no clear D. V was trimmed by 0 bases and J by 3 bases, leaving 9 bases between them. This CDR3 contains 14 residues. Germline V gene data show CDR1 as SGHRS and CDR2 as YFSETQ. CDR3 sequence: CASSLAGEKETQYF. The CDR3 DNA sequence: TGCGCCAGCAGCTTGGCCGGAGAAAAAGAGACCCAGTACTTC.

The chain joins TRBV20-1 to TRBJ2-3; D is uncertain. V was clipped by 3 bases and J by 2 bases, with 12 bases between them. The CDR3 is made up of 14 amino acids. The germline V gene encodes CDR1 DFQATT and CDR2 SNEGSKA (reference sequence). CDR3 residues: CSASGGINTDTQYF. CDR3 DNA sequence: TGCAGTGCTAGCGGTGGGATAAACACAGATACGCAGTATTTT.

The sample holds a few counts of this clonotype. This rearrangement joins TRBV23-1 to TRBJ2-1; maybe TRBD1 (6 bases). TRBV23-1 counts as an open reading frame of uncertain function. There are 17 residues in the CDR3. Trimming removed 2 bases from V and 0 bases from J, with 14 bases in between. The CDR3 nucleotides are TGCGCCAGCAGTCAACAGGGGTACCTCCTCTCCTACAATGAGCAGTTCTTC. This encodes CASSQQGYLLSYNEQFF.

At least ten counts were recorded for this clonotype. The chain is built from TRBV7-3 and TRBJ1-5; unclear D gene. Germline V gene sequence: CDR1 SGHTA, CDR2 FQGTGA. CDR3 size: 13 residues. V shed 0 bases and J shed 7 bases, with 7 bases lying between them. The CDR3 region has the DNA TGTGCCAGCAGCTTAACGGCGGACCAGCCCCAGCATTTT. It codes for CASSLTADQPQHF.

This clonotype was counted only a few times. The chain employs TRBV6-2 or TRBV6-3 and TRBJ2-7, with 7 positions matching TRBD2. V dropped 4 bases and J dropped 8; count of bases not matched to a gene: 8. The CDR3 is 13 amino acids. Germline V gene data show CDR1 as MNHEY and CDR2 as SVGEGT. The CDR3 sequence is CASSSRLAGKQYF. CDR3 DNA sequence: TGTGCCAGCAGTTCCCGACTAGCCGGGAAGCAGTACTTC.

This clonotype has a count of ten or more. The chain carries TRBV5-1 and TRBJ2-5; D possibly corresponds to TRBD2 (6 bases). The CDR3 sequence is 15 residues long. V lost 0 bases to trimming and J lost 5 bases, with 14 bases between them. Germline loops: CDR1 SGHRS, CDR2 YFSETQ. The chain's CDR3 is CASSLAPGVGETQYF. CDR3 bases: TGCGCCAGCAGCTTGGCCCCGGGAGTGGGGGAGACCCAGTACTTC. Full variable domain (remainder filled in from reference TRBV5-1 and TRBJ2-5): KAGVTQTPRYLIKTRGQQVTLSCSPISGHRSVSWYQQTPGQGLQFLFEYFSETQRNKGNFPGRFSGRQFSNSRSEMNVSTLELGDSALYLCASSLAPGVGETQYFGPGTRLLVL.

This clonotype was seen only once. The chain recombines TRBV3-1 with TRBJ2-7, with 12 bases aligning to TRBD2. CDR3 length: 15 residues. The germline gives CDR1 LGHDT, CDR2 YNNKEL (reference sequence). The ends lost 4 bases at V and 6 bases at J; junction bases unmatched: 7. The CDR3 sequence: CASSPGLAGILEQYF. The CDR3 bases are TGTGCCAGCAGCCCCGGACTAGCGGGAATCCTCGAGCAGTACTTC.

This CDR3 reads CSARLADSYNEQFF. DNA for the CDR3: TGCAGTGCTAGACTAGCGGACTCCTACAATGAGCAGTTCTTC. The genes are TRBV20-1 and TRBJ2-1; 7 bases agree with TRBD2. Germline V gene sequence: CDR1 DFQATT, CDR2 SNEGSKA (reference sequence). The V gene end was trimmed by 2 bases and the J gene end by 0 bases; junction bases not matched to a gene: 1. The CDR3 spans 14 residues.

The V and J genes are TRBV5-1 and TRBJ2-3, with D perhaps matching TRBD1 or TRBD2 (5 bases each). The CDR3 spans 14 residues. V gave up 4 bases and J gave up 0 bases, with 9 bases separating them. Germline lookup yields CDR1 SGHRS and CDR2 YFSETQ. CDR3 DNA: TGCGCCAGCAGCGAGGGGCATAGCACAGATACGCAGTATTTT. Its translation: CASSEGHSTDTQYF.

CDR3 residues: CASGFGDNPYEQYF. In nucleotides, the CDR3 is TGTGCTAGTGGTTTCGGAGACAACCCCTACGAGCAGTACTTC. The genes are TRBV12-5 and TRBJ2-7; D is ambiguous. The germline V and J ends were trimmed by 3 bases and 2 bases, with 11 bases remaining between them. Germline V gene sequence: CDR1 LGHNT, CDR2 FRNRAP. This CDR3 has 14 residues.

This clonotype appeared a few times. The V and J genes are TRBV20-1 and TRBJ2-2; D might be TRBD1 (6 bases). Germline CDR1 reads DFQATT; CDR2 reads SNEGSKA (reference sequence). V was shortened by 0 bases and J by 3 bases, with 14 bases between the two germline ends. The CDR3 has 16 amino acids. CDR3 region: CSARDRSRQDTGELFF. CDR3 nucleotides: TGCAGTGCTAGAGATCGTTCCCGACAGGACACCGGGGAGCTGTTTTTT.

This clonotype was counted only a few times. The rearrangement uses TRBV30 and TRBJ2-1; 7 bases line up with TRBD1. V was clipped by 0 bases and J by 3 bases; unmatched bases: 14. CDR1 GTSNPN and CDR2 SVGIG come from the germline V gene (reference sequence). The CDR3 runs to 18 residues. The CDR3 coding sequence is TGTGCCTGGAGTGTAACCCGGCTACAGGGGTTTATCTACAATGAGCAGTTCTTC. Encoded protein: CAWSVTRLQGFIYNEQFF.

Only a few counts were recorded for this clonotype. The chain combines TRBV20-1 with TRBJ2-1, with D hard to call. The germline V gene has CDR1 DFQATT and CDR2 SNEGSKA (reference sequence). V was trimmed by 3 bases and J by 5 bases, leaving 14 bases between them. The CDR3 contains 14 residues. The CDR3 loop reads CSASYGTSNNEQFF. DNA of the CDR3: TGCAGTGCTAGCTACGGCACGTCAAACAATGAGCAGTTCTTC.

This clonotype was seen only a few times. CDR3 loop: CASSRPLGTQYF. The CDR3 bases are TGTGCCAGCAGCCGACCTTTGGGGACCCAGTACTTC. The V gene is TRBV14, the J gene TRBJ2-5; D is uncertain. V was pared by 4 bases and J by 7 bases, with 10 bases between. The CDR3 extends over 12 amino acids. Germline V CDR1 and CDR2: SGHDN, FVKESK.